The clone carrying this T cell receptor beta chain has at least ten counts. Its antigen is still unknown. The sample is drawn from a study of breast tumors, draining lymph nodes, adjacent tissues. Regarding the study as a whole: Tumors had less TCR diversity than lymph nodes, more than nontumor tissue.

TCRdb used MiXCR to reprocess the multiplex PCR reads, holding one entry per CDR3 protein. The sample holds around 190,000 distinct CDR3 sequences, roughly a third seen once. Samples came from axillary lymph nodes draining the breast cancer. The germline V and J ends were trimmed by 4 bases and 3 bases, with 11 bases remaining between them. The CDR3 is 14 residues long. Germline V gives CDR1 SGDLS, CDR2 YYNGEE. The clonotype originates from a female donor with breast cancer. Some clones in this sample may be carry-over from other donors' samples. This sequence joins TRBV9 and TRBJ2-1; perhaps TRBD1 as D (5 bases). The specimen was axillary lymph node tissue. The CDR3 coding sequence is TGTGCCAGCAGCTCCGACAGCTTCTACAATGAGCAGTTCTTC. Amino acid sequence: CASSSDSFYNEQFF.